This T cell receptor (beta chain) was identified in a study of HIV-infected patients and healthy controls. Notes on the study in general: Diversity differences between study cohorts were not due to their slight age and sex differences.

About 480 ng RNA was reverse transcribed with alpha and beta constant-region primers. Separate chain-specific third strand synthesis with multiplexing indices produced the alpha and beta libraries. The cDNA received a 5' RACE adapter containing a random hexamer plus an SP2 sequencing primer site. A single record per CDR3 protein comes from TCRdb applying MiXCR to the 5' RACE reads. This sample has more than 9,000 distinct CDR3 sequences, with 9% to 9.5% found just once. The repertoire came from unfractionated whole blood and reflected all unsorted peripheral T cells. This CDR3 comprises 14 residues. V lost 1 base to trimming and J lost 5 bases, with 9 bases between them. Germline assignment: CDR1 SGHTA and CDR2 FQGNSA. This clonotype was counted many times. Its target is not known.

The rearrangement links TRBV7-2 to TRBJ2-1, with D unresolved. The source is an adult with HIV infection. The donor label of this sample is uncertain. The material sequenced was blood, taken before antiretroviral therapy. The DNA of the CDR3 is TGTGCCAGCAGCTTAGAGGCAACTAACAATGAGCAGTTCTTC. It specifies CASSLEATNNEQFF.